These 12 T cell receptor beta chains came from one sample sequenced in a study of blood T cell repertoires in COVID-19. The repertoire was sequenced with immunoSEQ multiplex PCR; TCRdb's copy has only in-frame clones and lacks some. Among roughly 250,000 clones, 83% were seen once, and the ten largest hold about 3.6%. The specimen sequenced was PBMCs or T cells enriched from blood (not recorded which). Receptors were obtained from a woman aged 40 to 55 who had been exposed to COVID-19.

V and J are TRBV6-5 and TRBJ2-7, with 9 bases that match TRBD1. The ends lost 6 bases at V and 4 bases at J; junction bases unmatched: 7. Germline-derived CDR1 and CDR2 are MNHEY and SVGAGI. This CDR3 contains 14 residues. CDR3 DNA: TGTGCCAGCAGCCCGGGACAGGGAGTTTACGAGCAGTACTTC. This codes for CASSPGQGVYEQYF.

This rearrangement joins TRBV3-1 (or the pseudogene TRBV3-2) to TRBJ2-7, with D possibly matching TRBD1 (5 bases). The CDR3 consists of 11 residues. Trimming pared 5 bases from V and 4 bases from J, leaving 6 bases between. The germline gives CDR1 LGHDT, CDR2 YNNKEL (reference sequence). CDR3 nucleotide sequence: TGTGCCAGCAGCGACAGTTACGAGCAGTACTTC. Its translation: CASSDSYEQYF.

The chain employs TRBV5-5 and TRBJ2-1, with D uncertain. Trimming cost V 2 bases and J 6 bases, with 15 bases left between them. Per the germline V gene, CDR1 is SGHKS and CDR2 is YYEKEE (reference sequence). The CDR3 has 15 amino acids. CDR3 nucleotides: TGTGCCAGCAGCTTCCGAGGCGAACGTAGCAATGAGCAGTTCTTC. Translation gives CASSFRGERSNEQFF.

V usage is TRBV11-2 and J usage is TRBJ1-6; the match to TRBD1 covers 9 bases. The length of the CDR3 is 15 residues. Germline loops: CDR1 SGHAT, CDR2 FQNNGV. V gave up 5 bases and J gave up 9 bases; unmatched junction bases: 8. For the CDR3, the DNA is TGTGCCAGCAGCCCCGCCGGGACAGGGAGTTCACCCCTCCACTTT. This codes for CASSPAGTGSSPLHF.

V gene TRBV6-5 combines with J gene TRBJ2-7, with D possibly matching TRBD1 (6 bases). The germline CDR1 and CDR2 sequences are MNHEY and SVGAGI. Trimming cost V 7 bases and J 4 bases, with 17 bases left between them. The CDR3 spans 14 residues. As DNA, the CDR3 is TGTGCCAGCACCAAACCGGGACAAAGATACGAGCAGTACTTC. This translates into CASTKPGQRYEQYF.

The V and J genes are TRBV5-1 and TRBJ2-1; 10 bases align to TRBD2. Germline values: CDR1 SGHRS, CDR2 YFSETQ. The CDR3 extends over 16 amino acids. Losses at the gene ends were 0 bases for V and 8 bases for J; bases not matched to a gene: 8. In DNA form, the CDR3 reads TGCGCCAGCAGCTTGGGAGCAGCGGGGGGGCATTATGAGCAGTTCTTC. It is translated as CASSLGAAGGHYEQFF.

The chain links TRBV7-8 to TRBJ1-5; 8 nucleotides match TRBD1. After removal of 5 bases from V and 5 bases from J, the junction contained 11 bases not matched to a gene. CDR3 length: 16 amino acids. Germline CDR1 SGHVS, CDR2 FQNEAQ. The CDR3 DNA is TGTGCCAGCAGCCGAAAAGGGGCAGGGGGCGATCAGCCCCAGCATTTT. Encoded protein: CASSRKGAGGDQPQHF.

This sequence joins TRBV5-6 and TRBJ1-2; the match to TRBD1 covers 8 bases. Germline V gives CDR1 SGHDT, CDR2 YYEEEE. The V gene end was trimmed by 3 bases and the J gene end by 3 bases; junction bases not matched to a gene: 4. The CDR3 extends over 14 amino acids. CDR3 in amino acids: CASSSGQGDYGYTF. The DNA of the CDR3 is TGTGCCAGCAGCTCCGGACAGGGAGACTATGGCTACACCTTC.

This chain joins TRBV19 and TRBJ1-1; a possible D gene is TRBD1 (6 bases). Trimming took off 6 bases at V and 3 bases at J, with 17 bases between the two ends. This CDR3 comprises 15 residues. Germline CDR1 LNHDA, CDR2 SQIVND (reference sequence). CDR3 DNA sequence: TGTGCCAGTAGACCCCTCACAGGGTATCACACTGAAGCTTTCTTT. The encoded protein is CASRPLTGYHTEAFF.

The V call is TRBV6-6, the J call TRBJ2-7; weak D call: TRBD1 (6 bases). Germline V gives CDR1 MNHNY, CDR2 SVGAGI (reference sequence). The V and J ends lost 1 base and 4 bases respectively, with 14 bases between them. CDR3 length: 15 amino acids. CDR3 nucleotide sequence: TGTGCCAGCAGTTACTTTCTTCAAGGGGGATACGAGCAGTACTTC. Translated, it gives CASSYFLQGGYEQYF.

The V call is TRBV5-4, the J call TRBJ2-3, with 9 bases fitting TRBD1. The germline CDR1 and CDR2 sequences are SGHNT and YYREEE (reference sequence). CDR3 length: 16 residues. J was trimmed by 5 bases and V by 4 bases; bases with no gene match: 11. In nucleotides, the CDR3 is TGTGCCAGCAGCCGCCCGCCGGGACAGGGAAAAGATACGCAGTATTTT. Translating gives CASSRPPGQGKDTQYF.

This chain connects TRBV18 to TRBJ2-2, with D perhaps matching TRBD1 (6 bases). CDR1 is KGHSH and CDR2 is LQKENI in the germline V gene. V was cut by 3 bases and J by 3 bases, with 11 bases left in between. CDR3 length: 15 amino acids. The DNA for the CDR3 is TGTGCCAGCTCACCGTACAGGGCCGACACCGGGGAGCTGTTTTTT. Protein sequence: CASSPYRADTGELFF.